The TCR beta chain described here comes from a study of naive CD8 T cells in extremely preterm neonates. Elective cesarean births at roughly 35-43 weeks, without labor or membrane rupture, supplied the cord blood. The sample holds sorted live naive CD8+ CD45RA+CCR7+ T cells. Profiled with immunoSEQ multiplex PCR; TCRdb holds only in-frame clones, not every one. The sample gives approximately 7,200 clones, 95% to 98% of which show up once; approximately 0.4% is in the top ten. This clone has only one observation. This CDR3 spans 13 amino acids. Between the trimmed V and J ends, which lost 5 bases and 5 bases, there was a span of 12 bases. CDR1 SEHNR and CDR2 FQNEAQ come from the germline V gene (reference sequence).

V and J are TRBV7-9 and TRBJ2-5; possibly TRBD2 for D (5 bases). Sequencing was done on a sample of naive CD8+ T cells from cord blood. The receptor comes from a newborn in good health. CDR3 sequence: CASSGGGYETQYF. CDR3 bases: TGTGCCAGCAGCGGAGGCGGTTACGAGACCCAGTACTTC.